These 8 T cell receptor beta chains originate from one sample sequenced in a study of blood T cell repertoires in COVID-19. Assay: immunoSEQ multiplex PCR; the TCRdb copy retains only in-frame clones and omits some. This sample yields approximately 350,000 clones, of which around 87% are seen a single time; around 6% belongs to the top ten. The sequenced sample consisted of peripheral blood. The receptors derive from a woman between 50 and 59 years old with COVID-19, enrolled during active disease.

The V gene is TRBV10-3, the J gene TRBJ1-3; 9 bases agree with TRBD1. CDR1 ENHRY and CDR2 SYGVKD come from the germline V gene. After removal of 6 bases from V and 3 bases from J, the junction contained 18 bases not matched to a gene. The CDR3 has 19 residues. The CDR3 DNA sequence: TGTGCCATCAGCGACTCAACCGGGACAGGGTCTTTCGGTGGAAACACCATATATTTT. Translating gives CAISDSTGTGSFGGNTIYF.

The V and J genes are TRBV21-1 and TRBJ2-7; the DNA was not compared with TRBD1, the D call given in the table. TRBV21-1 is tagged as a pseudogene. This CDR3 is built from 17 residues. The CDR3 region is CASSAWLGQLGNYEQYF. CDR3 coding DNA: TGTGCCAGCAGCGCCTGGTTAGGACAGTTGGGAAACTACGAGCAGTACTTC.

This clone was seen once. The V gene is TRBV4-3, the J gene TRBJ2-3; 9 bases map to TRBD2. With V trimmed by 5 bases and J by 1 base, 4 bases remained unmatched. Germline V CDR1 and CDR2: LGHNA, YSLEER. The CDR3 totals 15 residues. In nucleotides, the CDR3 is TGCGCCAGCAGCGCCGGACTAGCGCGCACAGATACGCAGTATTTT. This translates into CASSAGLARTDTQYF.

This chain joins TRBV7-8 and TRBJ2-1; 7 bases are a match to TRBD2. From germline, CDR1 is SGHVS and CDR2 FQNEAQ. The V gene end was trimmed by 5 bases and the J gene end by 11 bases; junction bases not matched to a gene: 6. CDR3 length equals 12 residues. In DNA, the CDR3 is TGTGCCAGCAGCCCGACGGGGGGTAAGCAGTTCTTC. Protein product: CASSPTGGKQFF. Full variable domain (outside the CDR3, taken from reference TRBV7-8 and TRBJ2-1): GAGVSQSPRYKVAKRGQDVALRCDPISGHVSLFWYQQALGQGPEFLTYFQNEAQLDKSGLPSDRFFAERPEGSVSTLKIQRTQQEDSAVYLCASSPTGGKQFFGPGTRLTVL.

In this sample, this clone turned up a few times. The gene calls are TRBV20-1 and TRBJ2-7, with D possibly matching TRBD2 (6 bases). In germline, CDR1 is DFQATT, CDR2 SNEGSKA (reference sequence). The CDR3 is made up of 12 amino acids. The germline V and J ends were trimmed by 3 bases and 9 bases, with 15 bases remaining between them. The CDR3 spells CSASSPSGRQYF. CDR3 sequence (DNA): TGCAGTGCTAGTTCGCCCTCCGGGAGGCAGTACTTC.

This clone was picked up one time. The CDR3 DNA reads TGTGCCAGCAGGGGGACAGGTGGGAAGGATACGCAGTATTTT. Protein product: CASRGTGGKDTQYF. The chain links TRBV2 to TRBJ2-3, with 8 bases fitting TRBD1. Germline V gene data show CDR1 as SNHLY and CDR2 as FYNNEI. CDR3 length: 14 residues. V was clipped by 6 bases and J by 6 bases; unmatched bases: 8.

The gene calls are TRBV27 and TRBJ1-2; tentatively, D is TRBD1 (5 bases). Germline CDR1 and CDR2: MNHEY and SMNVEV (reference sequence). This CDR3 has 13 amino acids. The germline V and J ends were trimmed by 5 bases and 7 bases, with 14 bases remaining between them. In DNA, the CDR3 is TGTGCCAGCAGTACTACTGGGGGGGGTGGCTACACCTTC. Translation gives CASSTTGGGGYTF.

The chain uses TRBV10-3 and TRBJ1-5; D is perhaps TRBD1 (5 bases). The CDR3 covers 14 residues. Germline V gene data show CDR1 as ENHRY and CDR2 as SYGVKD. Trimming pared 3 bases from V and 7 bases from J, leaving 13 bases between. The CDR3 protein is CAISESGGEQPQHF. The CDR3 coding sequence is TGTGCCATCAGTGAATCGGGAGGGGAGCAGCCCCAGCATTTT.